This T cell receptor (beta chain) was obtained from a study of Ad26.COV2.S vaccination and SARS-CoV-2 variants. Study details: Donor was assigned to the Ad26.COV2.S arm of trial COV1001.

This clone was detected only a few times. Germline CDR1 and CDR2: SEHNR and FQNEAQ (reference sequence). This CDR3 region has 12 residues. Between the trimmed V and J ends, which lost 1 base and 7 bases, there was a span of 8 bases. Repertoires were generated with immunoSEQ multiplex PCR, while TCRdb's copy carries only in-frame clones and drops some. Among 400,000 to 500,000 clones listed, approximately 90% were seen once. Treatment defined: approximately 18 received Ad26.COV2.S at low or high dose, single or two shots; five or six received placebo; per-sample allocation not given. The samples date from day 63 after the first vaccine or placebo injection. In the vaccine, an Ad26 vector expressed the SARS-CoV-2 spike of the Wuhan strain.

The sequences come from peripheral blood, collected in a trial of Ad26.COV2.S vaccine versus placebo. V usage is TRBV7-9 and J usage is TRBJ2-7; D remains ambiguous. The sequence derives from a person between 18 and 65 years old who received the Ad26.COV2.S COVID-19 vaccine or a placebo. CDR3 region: CASSLVTGEQYF. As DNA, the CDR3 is TGTGCCAGCAGCTTAGTCACCGGGGAGCAGTACTTC.